This T cell receptor beta chain was recovered during a study of blood T cell repertoires in COVID-19. Study-wide context: T cells, B-cell-depleted T cells, or PBMCs provided the cDNA or gDNA that served as material.

The ends were cut back, 5 bases at V and 1 base at J, with 6 bases in the middle. Germline V CDR1 and CDR2: MNHEY, SVGAGI. The CDR3 runs 13 residues. Measured with immunoSEQ multiplex PCR; TCRdb has only the in-frame clones, and not every one. The sample has roughly 70,000 clones; approximately 89% are singletons. The source material was peripheral blood. The origin of this receptor is a woman in her sixties or seventies with active COVID-19. The V gene is TRBV6-5, the J gene TRBJ1-3, with unresolved D. DNA of the CDR3: TGTGCCAGCAGTAAGCTATCTGGAAACACCATATATTTT. It translates to CASSKLSGNTIYF.